This section outlines one T cell receptor (beta chain) sequence together with its context. The antigen is not known. This record comes from a study of blood T cells in healthy people across ages. A second PCR, run for about 6 to 11 cycles, used a sample-barcoded 5' primer plus a J-beta primer mix. Using its own MiXCR run on the 5' RACE reads, TCRdb lists one record per CDR3 protein. This sample carries some 880,000 distinct CDR3 sequences, 35% to 40% of them seen once, and the ten largest clones take approximately 12%. Study conclusions and caveats: The lack of PBMC sorting stopped any conclusive naive versus antigen-experienced comparison.

CDR3 length equals 15 residues. Germline-derived CDR1 and CDR2 are SGHTA and FQGNSA. Trimming pared 2 bases from V and 1 base from J, leaving 8 bases between. The material sequenced was blood. This receptor was identified in a man between 18 and 35 years old in good health. This chain connects TRBV7-2 to TRBJ2-2; D remains ambiguous. The CDR3 spells CASSLYTGNTGELFF. In DNA, the CDR3 is TGTGCCAGCAGCTTATATACGGGGAACACCGGGGAGCTGTTTTTT.